The source of this TCR beta chain is a study of beta chain features in type 1 diabetes. General study results and limits: Here, the possible influence of HLA type (on TCRB rearrangement) remained unresolved. In all four CD4+ subsets, TCRB CDR3 length was significantly, moderately reduced in type 1 diabetes.

Concerning this clone itself: Its antigen is unknown.

Isolated RNA was reverse transcribed in full, so expressed TCRB transcripts were sequenced. Measured with immunoSEQ multiplex PCR; TCRdb has only the in-frame clones, and not every one. The sample lists roughly 260,000 clones; around 9.9% were seen once. It was one heparinised blood draw, averaging around 120 mL, that each donor gave. Based on CD45RO/CCR7/CD25/CD127/CD95/CD27, CD4+ regulatory, stem cell-like memory, naive and central memory cells were sorted. Sort purity for all populations was recorded as exceeding 98%. Germline V lookup: CDR1 SGDLS, CDR2 YYNGEE. Germline trimming cut 0 bases from V and 1 base from J; bases unmatched to any gene: 2. This CDR3 has 15 residues.

Source material: naive CD4+ T cells from blood. The chain links TRBV9 to TRBJ1-1; 8 bases are shared with TRBD1. This clonotype was sampled from a man younger than 40 with type 1 diabetes. The CDR3 sequence is CASSVVGQGNTEAFF. For the CDR3, the DNA is TGTGCCAGCAGCGTAGTCGGACAGGGGAACACTGAAGCTTTCTTT.